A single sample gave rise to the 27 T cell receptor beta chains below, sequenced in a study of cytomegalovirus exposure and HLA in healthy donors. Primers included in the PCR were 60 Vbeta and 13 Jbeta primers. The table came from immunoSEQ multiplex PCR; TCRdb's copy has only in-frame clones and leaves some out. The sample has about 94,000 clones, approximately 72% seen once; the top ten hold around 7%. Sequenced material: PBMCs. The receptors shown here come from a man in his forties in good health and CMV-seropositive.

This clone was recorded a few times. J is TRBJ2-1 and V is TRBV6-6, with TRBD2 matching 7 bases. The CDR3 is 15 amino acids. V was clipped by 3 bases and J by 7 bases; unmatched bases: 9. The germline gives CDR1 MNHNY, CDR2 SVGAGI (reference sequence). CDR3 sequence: CASSYRAGVRNEQFF. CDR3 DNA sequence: TGTGCCAGCAGTTATCGGGCGGGAGTCAGGAATGAGCAGTTCTTC.

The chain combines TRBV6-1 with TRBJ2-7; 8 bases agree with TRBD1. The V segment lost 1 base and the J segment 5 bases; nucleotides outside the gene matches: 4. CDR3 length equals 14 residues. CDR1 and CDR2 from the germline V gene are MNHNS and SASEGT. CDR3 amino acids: CASSEVGRGHEQYF. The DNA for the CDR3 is TGTGCCAGCAGTGAAGTTGGCAGGGGGCACGAGCAGTACTTC.

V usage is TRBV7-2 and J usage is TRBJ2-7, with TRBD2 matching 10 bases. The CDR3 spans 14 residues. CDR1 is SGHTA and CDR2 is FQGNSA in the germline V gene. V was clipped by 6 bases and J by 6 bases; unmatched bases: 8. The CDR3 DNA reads TGTGCCAGCAGTTCCAAGCGGGAGGGGGTCGAGCAGTACTTC. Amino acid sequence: CASSSKREGVEQYF.

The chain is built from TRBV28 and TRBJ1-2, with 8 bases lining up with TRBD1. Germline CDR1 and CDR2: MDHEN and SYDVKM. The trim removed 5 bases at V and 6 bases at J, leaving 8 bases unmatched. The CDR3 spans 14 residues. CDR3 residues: CASSAPDRGNGYTF. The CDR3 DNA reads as TGTGCCAGCAGTGCCCCAGACAGGGGAAATGGCTACACCTTC.

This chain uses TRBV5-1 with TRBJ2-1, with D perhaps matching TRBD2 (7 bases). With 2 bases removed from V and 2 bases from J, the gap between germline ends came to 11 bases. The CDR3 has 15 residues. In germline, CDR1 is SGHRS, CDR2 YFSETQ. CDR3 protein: CASSFGGAAYNEQFF. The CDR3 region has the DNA TGCGCCAGCAGCTTTGGGGGGGCCGCCTACAATGAGCAGTTCTTC.

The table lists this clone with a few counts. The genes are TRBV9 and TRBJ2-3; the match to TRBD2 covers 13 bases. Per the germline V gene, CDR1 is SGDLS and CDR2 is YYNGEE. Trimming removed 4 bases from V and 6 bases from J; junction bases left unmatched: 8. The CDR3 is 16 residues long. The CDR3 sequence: CASSPRTSGGLDTQYF. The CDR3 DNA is TGTGCCAGCAGCCCTCGGACTAGCGGGGGCCTTGATACGCAGTATTTT.

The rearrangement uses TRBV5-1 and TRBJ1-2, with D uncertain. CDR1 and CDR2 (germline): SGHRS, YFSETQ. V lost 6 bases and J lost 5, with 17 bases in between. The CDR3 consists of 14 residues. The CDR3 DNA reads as TGCGCCAGCAAGCCACACCCAAGCGCGTATGGCTACACCTTC. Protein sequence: CASKPHPSAYGYTF.

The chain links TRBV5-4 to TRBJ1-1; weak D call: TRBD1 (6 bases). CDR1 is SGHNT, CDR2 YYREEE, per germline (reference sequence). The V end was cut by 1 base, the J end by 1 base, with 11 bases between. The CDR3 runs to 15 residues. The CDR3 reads CASSLPQQGNTEAFF. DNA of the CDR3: TGTGCCAGCAGCTTGCCCCAACAGGGGAACACTGAAGCTTTCTTT.

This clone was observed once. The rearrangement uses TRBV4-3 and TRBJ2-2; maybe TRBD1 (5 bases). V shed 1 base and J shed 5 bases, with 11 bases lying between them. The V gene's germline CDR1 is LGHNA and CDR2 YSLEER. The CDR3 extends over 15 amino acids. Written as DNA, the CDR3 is TGCGCCAGCAGCCAAGGTTCCCAGGGAACCGGGGAGCTGTTTTTT. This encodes CASSQGSQGTGELFF.

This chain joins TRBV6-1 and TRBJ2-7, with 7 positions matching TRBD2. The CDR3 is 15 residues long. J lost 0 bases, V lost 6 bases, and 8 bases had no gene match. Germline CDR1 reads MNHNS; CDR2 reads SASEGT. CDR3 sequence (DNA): TGTGCCAGCAGGCAGGGAGGGACCCACTCCTACGAGCAGTACTTC. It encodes CASRQGGTHSYEQYF.

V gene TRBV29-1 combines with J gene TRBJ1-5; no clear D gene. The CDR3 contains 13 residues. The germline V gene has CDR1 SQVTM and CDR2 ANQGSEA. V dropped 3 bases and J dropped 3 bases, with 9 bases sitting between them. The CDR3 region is CSVDVGNNQPQHF. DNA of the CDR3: TGCAGCGTTGATGTCGGGAACAATCAGCCCCAGCATTTT.

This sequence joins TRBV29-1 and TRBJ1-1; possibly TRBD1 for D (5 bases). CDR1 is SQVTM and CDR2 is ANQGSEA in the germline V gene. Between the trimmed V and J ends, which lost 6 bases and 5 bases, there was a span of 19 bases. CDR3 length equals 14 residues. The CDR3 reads CSVRRDGAGTEAFF. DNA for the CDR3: TGCAGCGTCCGACGGGACGGAGCGGGGACTGAAGCTTTCTTT.

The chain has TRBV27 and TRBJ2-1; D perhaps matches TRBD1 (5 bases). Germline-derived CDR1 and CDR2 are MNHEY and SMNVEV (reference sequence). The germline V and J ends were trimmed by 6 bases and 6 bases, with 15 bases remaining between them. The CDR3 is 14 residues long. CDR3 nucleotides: TGTGCCAGCAGCTCACGAGGACAAAGCAATGAGCAGTTCTTC. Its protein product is CASSSRGQSNEQFF.

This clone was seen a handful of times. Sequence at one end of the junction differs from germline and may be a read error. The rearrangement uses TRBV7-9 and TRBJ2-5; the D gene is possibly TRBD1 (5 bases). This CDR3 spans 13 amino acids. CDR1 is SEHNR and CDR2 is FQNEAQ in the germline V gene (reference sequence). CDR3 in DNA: TGTGCCAGCAGCCTGTACTGGGGCTTCTCCTACAACTTC. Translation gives CASSLYWGFSYNF. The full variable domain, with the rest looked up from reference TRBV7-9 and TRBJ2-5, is DTGVSQNPRHKITKRGQNVTFRCDPISEHNRLYWYRQTLGQGPEFLTYFQNEAQLEKSRLLSDRFSAERPKGSFSTLEIQRTEQGDSAMYLCASSLYWGFSYNFGPGTRLLVL.

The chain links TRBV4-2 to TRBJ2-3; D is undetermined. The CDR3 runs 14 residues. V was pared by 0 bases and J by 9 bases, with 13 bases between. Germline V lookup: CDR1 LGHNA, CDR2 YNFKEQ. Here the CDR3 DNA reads TGTGCCAGCAGCCAAGAAGCTAGAGAGGAAACGCAGTATTTT. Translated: CASSQEAREETQYF.

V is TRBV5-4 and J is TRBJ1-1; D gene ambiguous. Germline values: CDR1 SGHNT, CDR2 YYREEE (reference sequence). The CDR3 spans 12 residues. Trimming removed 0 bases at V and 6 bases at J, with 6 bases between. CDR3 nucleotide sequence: TGTGCCAGCAGCTTGGATACAGCTGAAGCTTTCTTT. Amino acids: CASSLDTAEAFF.

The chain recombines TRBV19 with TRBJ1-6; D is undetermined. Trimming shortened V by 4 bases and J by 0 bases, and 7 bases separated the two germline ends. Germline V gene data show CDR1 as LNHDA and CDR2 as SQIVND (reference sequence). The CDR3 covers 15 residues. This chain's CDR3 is CASSTYFSYNSPLHF. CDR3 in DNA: TGTGCCAGTAGTACCTACTTCTCCTATAATTCACCCCTCCACTTT.

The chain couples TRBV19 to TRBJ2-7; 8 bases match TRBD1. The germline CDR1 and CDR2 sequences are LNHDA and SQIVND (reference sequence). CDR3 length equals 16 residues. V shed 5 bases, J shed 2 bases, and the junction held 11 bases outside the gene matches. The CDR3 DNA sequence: TGTGCCAGTAGTCCCCTTCCGGGACAGGAAACCTACGAGCAGTACTTC. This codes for CASSPLPGQETYEQYF.

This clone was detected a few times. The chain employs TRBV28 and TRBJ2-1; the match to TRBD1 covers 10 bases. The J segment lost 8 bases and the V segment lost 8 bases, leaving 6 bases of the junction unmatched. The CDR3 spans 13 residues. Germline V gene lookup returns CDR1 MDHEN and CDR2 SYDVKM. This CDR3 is CASGGTGVHEQFF. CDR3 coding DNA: TGTGCCAGCGGCGGGACAGGGGTCCATGAGCAGTTCTTC.

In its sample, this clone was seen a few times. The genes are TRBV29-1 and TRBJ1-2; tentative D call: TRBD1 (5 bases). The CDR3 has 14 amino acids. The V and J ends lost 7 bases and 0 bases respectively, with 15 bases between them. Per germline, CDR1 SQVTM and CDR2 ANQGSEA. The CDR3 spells CSAPGTQTNYGYTF. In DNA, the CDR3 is TGCAGCGCCCCGGGGACTCAAACTAACTATGGCTACACCTTC.

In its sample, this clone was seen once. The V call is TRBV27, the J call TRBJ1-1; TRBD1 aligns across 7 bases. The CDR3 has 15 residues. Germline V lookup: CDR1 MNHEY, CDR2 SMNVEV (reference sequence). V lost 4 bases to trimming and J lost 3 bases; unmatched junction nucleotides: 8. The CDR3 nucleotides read TGTGCCAGCAGTTCTGGGGACAGAGGGCACACTGAAGCTTTCTTT. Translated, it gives CASSSGDRGHTEAFF.

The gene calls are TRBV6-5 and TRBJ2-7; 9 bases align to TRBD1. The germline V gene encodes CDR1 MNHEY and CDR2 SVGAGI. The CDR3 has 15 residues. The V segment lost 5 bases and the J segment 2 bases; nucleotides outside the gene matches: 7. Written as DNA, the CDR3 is TGTGCCAGCAGTCACCGGGACAGGGCTACCTACGAGCAGTACTTC. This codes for CASSHRDRATYEQYF.

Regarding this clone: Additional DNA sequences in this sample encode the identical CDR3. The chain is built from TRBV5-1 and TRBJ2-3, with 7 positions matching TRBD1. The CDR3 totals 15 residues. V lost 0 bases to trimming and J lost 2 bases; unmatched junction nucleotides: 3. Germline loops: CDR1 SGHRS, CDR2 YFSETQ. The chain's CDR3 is CASSLDRGNTDTQYF. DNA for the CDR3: TGCGCCAGCAGCTTGGACAGGGGTAACACAGATACGCAGTATTTT.

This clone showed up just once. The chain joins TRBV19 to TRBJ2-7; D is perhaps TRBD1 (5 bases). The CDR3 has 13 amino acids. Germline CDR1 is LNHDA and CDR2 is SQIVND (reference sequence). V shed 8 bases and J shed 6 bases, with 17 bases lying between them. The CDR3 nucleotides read TGTGCCAGTTCTAATAGGGGAAGAAGCGAGCAGTACTTC. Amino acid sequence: CASSNRGRSEQYF.

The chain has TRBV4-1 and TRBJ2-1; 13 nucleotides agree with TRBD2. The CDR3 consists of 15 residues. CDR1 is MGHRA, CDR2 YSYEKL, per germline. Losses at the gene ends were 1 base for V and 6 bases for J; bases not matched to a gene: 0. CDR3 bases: TGCGCCAGCAGCCAAGGACTAGCGGGAGGCAATGAGCAGTTCTTC. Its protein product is CASSQGLAGGNEQFF.

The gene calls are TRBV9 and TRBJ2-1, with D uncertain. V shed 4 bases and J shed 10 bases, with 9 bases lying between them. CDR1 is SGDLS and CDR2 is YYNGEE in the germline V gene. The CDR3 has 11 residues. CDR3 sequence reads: CASSSSREQFF. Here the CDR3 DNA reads TGTGCCAGCAGCTCATCCCGGGAGCAGTTCTTC.

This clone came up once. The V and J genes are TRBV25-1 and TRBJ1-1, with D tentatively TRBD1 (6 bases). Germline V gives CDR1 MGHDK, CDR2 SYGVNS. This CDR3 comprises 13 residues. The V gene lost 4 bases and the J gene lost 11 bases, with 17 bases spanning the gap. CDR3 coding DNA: TGTGCCAGCAGTGTTAGTCGACAGGCCGCGGCTTTCTTT. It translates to CASSVSRQAAAFF.